Below, 28 T cell receptor beta chains from the same sample are listed, as sequenced in a study of T cell changes during pregnancy in multiple sclerosis (dated by TCRdb to about 2019). Preparation of the library involved the immunoSEQ multiplex PCR assay. TCRdb took over this immuneACCESS table, retaining in-frame rearrangements with V and J assigned. Such tables are incomplete; in checked studies, under half of the missing clones stem from an unresolved V gene, and the remainder is unexplained. The sample yields over 55,000 clones; 93% were counted once. The top ten hold less than 2% of the sample. The sequencing used peripheral blood, collected after pregnancy. The source is a female donor with multiple sclerosis, enrolled in a pregnancy study.

The chain employs TRBV28 and TRBJ2-3, with 10 bases aligning to TRBD2. Germline lookup yields CDR1 MDHEN and CDR2 SYDVKM. With 1 base clipped from V and 4 bases from J, the junction kept 8 bases outside the gene matches. The CDR3 is 17 residues long. The CDR3, as DNA: TGTGCCAGCAGTTTATTCCTAGCGGGAGATACCGCAGATACGCAGTATTTT. Its protein is CASSLFLAGDTADTQYF.

The chain employs TRBV7-9 and TRBJ2-7; D gene ambiguous. V was clipped by 1 base and J by 0 bases, with 10 bases between them. The CDR3 totals 15 residues. CDR1 and CDR2 from the germline V gene are SEHNR and FQNEAQ (reference sequence). CDR3 protein: CASSLEEVSSYEQYF. In nucleotides, the CDR3 is TGTGCCAGCAGCTTAGAAGAGGTTAGCTCCTACGAGCAGTACTTC.

This clone came up once. The chain is built from TRBV11-2 and TRBJ1-1, with D perhaps matching TRBD1 (5 bases). Per the germline V gene, CDR1 is SGHAT and CDR2 is FQNNGV. Trimming removed 5 bases from V and 4 bases from J, with 17 bases in between. The CDR3 is made up of 15 amino acids. Here the CDR3 DNA reads TGTGCCAGCAGCCCCCAGGCAGGGAGGCTCACTGAAGCTTTCTTT. The encoded protein is CASSPQAGRLTEAFF.

This chain uses TRBV19 with TRBJ2-5, with 8 positions matching TRBD1. The V segment lost 0 bases and the J segment 2 bases; nucleotides outside the gene matches: 5. The CDR3 runs to 16 residues. Germline V CDR1 and CDR2: LNHDA, SQIVND (reference sequence). This CDR3 reads CASSIEVDREQETQYF. In nucleotides, the CDR3 is TGTGCCAGTAGTATAGAAGTGGACAGGGAACAAGAGACCCAGTACTTC.

The J gene is TRBJ1-1, the V gene TRBV25-1; TRBD1 agrees at 12 bases. The trim removed 5 bases at V and 5 bases at J, leaving 3 bases unmatched. The V gene's germline CDR1 is MGHDK and CDR2 SYGVNS. CDR3 length: 14 amino acids. The CDR3 region has the DNA TGTGCCAGCAGTTGGGACAGGGGGCGAACTGAAGCTTTCTTT. Encoded protein: CASSWDRGRTEAFF.

V usage is TRBV19 and J usage is TRBJ2-2; 7 bases map to TRBD1. Trimming removed 9 bases from V and 5 bases from J; junction bases left unmatched: 12. The CDR3 length is 15 residues. CDR1 and CDR2 from the germline V gene are LNHDA and SQIVND (reference sequence). CDR3 sequence (DNA): TGTGCCAGCTCCCCCCGGACAGGCGCGACCGGGGAGCTGTTTTTT. Translating it yields CASSPRTGATGELFF.

The V and J genes are TRBV5-1 and TRBJ2-7; D is possibly TRBD1 (5 bases). Trimming stripped 2 bases from V and 3 bases from J, with 15 bases between. Germline V gives CDR1 SGHRS, CDR2 YFSETQ. The CDR3 consists of 15 residues. CDR3 loop: CASSFLGRVGYEQYF. CDR3 sequence (DNA): TGCGCCAGCAGCTTTTTGGGCAGGGTCGGCTACGAGCAGTACTTC.

The chain joins TRBV2 to TRBJ2-7, with a tentative D call TRBD2 (6 bases). The CDR3 totals 17 residues. Deletions cut 3 bases from V and 2 bases from J, with 20 bases between. Germline lookup yields CDR1 SNHLY and CDR2 FYNNEI. In DNA form, the CDR3 reads TGTGCCAGCAGTGAGGGACTGGGGTCACCCAGGGCCTACGAGCAGTACTTC. Its protein product is CASSEGLGSPRAYEQYF.

The chain is built from TRBV5-6 and TRBJ2-2, with TRBD2 identical over 12 bases. Germline V CDR1 and CDR2: SGHDT, YYEEEE. The CDR3 covers 18 residues. Trimming took 1 base from V and 6 from J; bases not matched to a gene: 10. The CDR3 is CASSLWLALAGGPGELFF. CDR3 coding DNA: TGTGCCAGCAGCTTGTGGCTAGCCCTAGCGGGAGGGCCCGGGGAGCTGTTTTTT.

The sample holds one count of this clone. The J gene is TRBJ2-7, the V gene TRBV7-9, with TRBD2 matching 12 bases. With V trimmed by 4 bases and J by 7 bases, 5 bases remained unmatched. Germline CDR1 is SEHNR and CDR2 is FQNEAQ (reference sequence). CDR3 size: 14 residues. In DNA, the CDR3 is TGTGCCAGCAGCTCTAGCGGGAGGGCACGGGAGCAGTACTTC. This encodes CASSSSGRAREQYF.

V and J are TRBV5-6 and TRBJ1-5; the D is unclear. V lost 0 bases, J lost 4 bases, and 8 bases lay in between. The CDR3 is 14 amino acids. Germline CDR1 SGHDT, CDR2 YYEEEE. The CDR3 here is CASSLASGNQPQHF. The DNA of the CDR3 is TGTGCCAGCAGCTTGGCTAGCGGGAATCAGCCCCAGCATTTT.

The chain links TRBV7-9 to TRBJ2-5, with 10 bases aligning to TRBD1. From germline, CDR1 is SEHNR and CDR2 FQNEAQ (reference sequence). V trimming: 5 bases; J trimming: 5 bases; junction bases outside the gene matches: 8. The CDR3 has 15 residues. The CDR3, as DNA: TGTGCCAGCAGCCGGGACAGGGGCGAGGGGGAGACCCAGTACTTC. Translation gives CASSRDRGEGETQYF.

The CDR3 nucleotides read TGTGCCAGCTCACCGCAGTACGGAGGTACCGATGAGCAGTTCTTC. Its translation: CASSPQYGGTDEQFF. The rearrangement joins TRBV18 to TRBJ2-1, with D perhaps TRBD2 (5 bases). V lost 3 bases and J 8 bases, leaving 17 bases between the germline ends. This CDR3 contains 15 residues. Germline CDR1 KGHSH, CDR2 LQKENI. Based on the CDR3 plus reference TRBV18 and TRBJ2-1, the full variable domain is NAGVMQNPRHLVRRRGQEARLRCSPMKGHSHVYWYRQLPEEGLKFMVYLQKENIIDESGMPKERFSAEFPKEGPSILRIQQVVRGDSAAYFCASSPQYGGTDEQFFGPGTRLTVL.

The CDR3 DNA reads TGTGCCAGCAGCTTGGGCAGGGGGGCTTGGAACTATGGCTACACCTTC. This codes for CASSLGRGAWNYGYTF. The chain carries TRBV5-4 and TRBJ1-2; 7 bases agree with TRBD1. This CDR3 contains 16 residues. V was clipped by 0 bases and J by 2 bases; unmatched bases: 7. Germline lookup yields CDR1 SGHNT and CDR2 YYREEE (reference sequence).

This rearrangement joins TRBV6-6 to TRBJ1-6; 8 bases agree with TRBD1. CDR1 MNHNY and CDR2 SVGAGI come from the germline V gene (reference sequence). The CDR3 spans 15 residues. The ends lost 2 bases at V and 10 bases at J; junction bases unmatched: 7. CDR3 loop: CASSYGDRGGSPLHF. DNA for the CDR3: TGTGCCAGCAGTTACGGAGACAGGGGAGGGTCACCCCTCCACTTT.

The rearrangement joins TRBV7-2 to TRBJ1-1, with D possibly matching TRBD1 (5 bases). V was pared by 4 bases and J by 3 bases, with 12 bases between. Germline-derived CDR1 and CDR2 are SGHTA and FQGNSA. The CDR3 length is 14 residues. CDR3 protein: CASSSGGGHTEAFF. DNA for the CDR3: TGTGCCAGCAGCTCCGGGGGGGGTCACACTGAAGCTTTCTTT.

V usage is TRBV7-2 and J usage is TRBJ2-7; TRBD2 matches at 7 bases. This CDR3 has 16 amino acids. The germline V gene has CDR1 SGHTA and CDR2 FQGNSA. V trimming: 2 bases; J trimming: 7 bases; junction bases outside the gene matches: 14. CDR3 in DNA: TGTGCCAGCAGCTTAAACTCGGGACTACCGTACTCGGAGCAGTACTTC. Residues: CASSLNSGLPYSEQYF.

The chain uses TRBV7-9 and TRBJ2-3; tentatively, D is TRBD2 (6 bases). The germline gives CDR1 SEHNR, CDR2 FQNEAQ (reference sequence). The CDR3 contains 14 residues. Trimming shortened V by 6 bases and J by 0 bases, and 10 bases separated the two germline ends. DNA of the CDR3: TGTGCCAGCAGATCCGGGACTAGCACAGATACGCAGTATTTT. This encodes CASRSGTSTDTQYF.

This chain connects TRBV27 to TRBJ2-6; D is perhaps TRBD1 (5 bases). The germline V gene encodes CDR1 MNHEY and CDR2 SMNVEV (reference sequence). The CDR3 consists of 16 residues. Trimming stripped 6 bases from V and 0 bases from J, with 12 bases between. The CDR3 region has the DNA TGTGCCAGCAGGGGGCGGATGGACTCTGGGGCCAACGTCCTGACTTTC. This encodes CASRGRMDSGANVLTF.

V is TRBV6-5 and J is TRBJ1-2, with a weak D call TRBD1 (6 bases). Germline V gene lookup returns CDR1 MNHEY and CDR2 SVGAGI. Between the trimmed V and J ends, which lost 6 bases and 7 bases, there was a span of 15 bases. CDR3 size: 13 residues. The CDR3 DNA sequence: TGTGCCAGCAGCTCCTCAGGGGATATTGGCTACACCTTC. It yields the protein CASSSSGDIGYTF.

The chain is built from TRBV27 and TRBJ2-5; 10 bases are shared with TRBD2. Looked up from germline, CDR1 is MNHEY and CDR2 is SMNVEV (reference sequence). The CDR3 extends over 18 amino acids. CDR3 sequence reads: CAMGACRKDTSGKETQYF. As DNA, the CDR3 is TGTGCTATGGGGGCGTGTAGAAAGGATACTAGCGGGAAAGAGACCCAGTACTTC.

V is TRBV29-1 and J is TRBJ2-4, with 11 bases matching TRBD2. Trimming cost V 7 bases and J 6 bases; bases outside gene matches: 8. The germline CDR1 and CDR2 sequences are SQVTM and ANQGSEA. The CDR3 contains 14 residues. For the CDR3, the DNA is TGCAGCGCTGGACTAGCGGGCGGGGGAAACATTCAGTACTTC. Protein sequence: CSAGLAGGGNIQYF.

The chain has TRBV13 and TRBJ2-3; 8 nucleotides line up with TRBD2. V was pared by 0 bases and J by 6 bases, with 5 bases of the junction left unmatched. CDR3 length equals 15 residues. Germline CDR1 and CDR2: PRHDT and FYEKMQ (reference sequence). The CDR3 protein is CASSLGLAGWDTQYF. CDR3 coding DNA: TGTGCCAGCAGCTTAGGCCTAGCGGGTTGGGATACGCAGTATTTT.

J is TRBJ2-1 and V is TRBV21-1; the table's D call, TRBD2, has no DNA check behind it. TRBV21-1 is recorded as a pseudogene. The CDR3 totals 19 residues. CDR3 nucleotide sequence: TGTGCCAGCAGCAAGAAAAGGGGACCACTAGCGGCCCCCAGGAATGAGCAGTTCTTC. Translated, it gives CASSKKRGPLAAPRNEQFF.

The V and J genes are TRBV4-3 and TRBJ1-2; 7 bases line up with TRBD1. Trimming removed 0 bases from V and 3 bases from J; junction bases left unmatched: 4. This CDR3 region has 15 residues. Germline assignment: CDR1 LGHNA and CDR2 YSLEER. The CDR3 DNA is TGCGCCAGCAGCCAAGATCTTCAGGGGGACTATGGCTACACCTTC. This codes for CASSQDLQGDYGYTF.

This clone has just one count. The rearrangement links TRBV7-8 to TRBJ2-7, with 11 bases identical to TRBD2. The CDR3 extends over 18 amino acids. Germline assignment: CDR1 SGHVS and CDR2 FQNEAQ. Trimming removed 3 bases from V and 0 bases from J; junction bases left unmatched: 10. The CDR3 DNA follows: TGTGCCAGCAGCTTCGCGACTAGCGGGATCTCAGCCTCCTACGAGCAGTACTTC. Its protein is CASSFATSGISASYEQYF.

This sequence joins TRBV7-2 and TRBJ1-1; D may be TRBD1 (5 bases). V was pared by 0 bases and J by 4 bases, with 18 bases between. Germline V gives CDR1 SGHTA, CDR2 FQGNSA. CDR3 length: 17 amino acids. CDR3 amino acids: CASSLAVGRRAGTEAFF. CDR3 bases: TGTGCCAGCAGCTTAGCGGTGGGGCGGAGGGCTGGCACTGAAGCTTTCTTT.

The chain employs TRBV27 and TRBJ1-5, with D maybe TRBD1 (6 bases). CDR1 and CDR2 (germline): MNHEY, SMNVEV (reference sequence). Trimming stripped 5 bases from V and 6 bases from J, with 17 bases between. CDR3 size: 15 residues. Written as DNA, the CDR3 is TGTGCCAGCAGTACACAGGGACGGGTCGGTCAGCCCCAGCATTTT. Amino acid sequence: CASSTQGRVGQPQHF.